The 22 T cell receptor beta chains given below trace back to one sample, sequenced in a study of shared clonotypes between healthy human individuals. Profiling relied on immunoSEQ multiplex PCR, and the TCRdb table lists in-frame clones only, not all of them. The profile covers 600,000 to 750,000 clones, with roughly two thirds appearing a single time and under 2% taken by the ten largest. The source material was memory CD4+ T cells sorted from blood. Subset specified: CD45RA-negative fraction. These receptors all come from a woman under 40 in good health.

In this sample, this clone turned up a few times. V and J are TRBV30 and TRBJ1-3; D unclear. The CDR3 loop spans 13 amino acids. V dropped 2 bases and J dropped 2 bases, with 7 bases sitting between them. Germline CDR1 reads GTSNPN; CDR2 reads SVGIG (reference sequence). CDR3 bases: TGTGCCTGGAGTCTAAGTACTGGAAACACCATATATTTT. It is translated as CAWSLSTGNTIYF.

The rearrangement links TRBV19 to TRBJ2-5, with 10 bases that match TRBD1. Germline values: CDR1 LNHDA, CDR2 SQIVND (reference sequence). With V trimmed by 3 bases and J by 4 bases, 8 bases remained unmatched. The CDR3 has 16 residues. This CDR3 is CASSITGTGVGETQYF. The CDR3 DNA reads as TGTGCCAGTAGTATCACCGGGACAGGGGTCGGAGAGACCCAGTACTTC.

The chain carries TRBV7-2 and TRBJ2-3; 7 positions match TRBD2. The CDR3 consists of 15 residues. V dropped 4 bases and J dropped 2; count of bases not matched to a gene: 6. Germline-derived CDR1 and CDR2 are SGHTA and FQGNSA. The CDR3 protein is CASSYPSGHTDTQYF. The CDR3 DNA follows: TGTGCCAGCAGCTATCCTAGCGGCCACACAGATACGCAGTATTTT.

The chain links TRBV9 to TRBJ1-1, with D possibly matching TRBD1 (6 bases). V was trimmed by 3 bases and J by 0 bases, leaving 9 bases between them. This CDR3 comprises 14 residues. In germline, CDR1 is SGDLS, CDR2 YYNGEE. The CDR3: CASSEGVLNTEAFF. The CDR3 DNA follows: TGTGCCAGCAGCGAGGGGGTGTTGAACACTGAAGCTTTCTTT. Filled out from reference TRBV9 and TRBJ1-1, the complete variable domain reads DSGVTQTPKHLITATGQRVTLRCSPRSGDLSVYWYQQSLDQGLQFLIQYYNGEERAKGNILERFSAQQFPDLHSELNLSSLELGDSALYFCASSEGVLNTEAFFGQGTRLTVV.

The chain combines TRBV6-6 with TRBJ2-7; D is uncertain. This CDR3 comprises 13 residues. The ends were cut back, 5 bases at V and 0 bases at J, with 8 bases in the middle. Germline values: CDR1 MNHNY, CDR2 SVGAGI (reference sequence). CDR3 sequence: CASSGGNSYEQYF. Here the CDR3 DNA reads TGTGCCAGCAGTGGCGGTAACTCCTACGAGCAGTACTTC.

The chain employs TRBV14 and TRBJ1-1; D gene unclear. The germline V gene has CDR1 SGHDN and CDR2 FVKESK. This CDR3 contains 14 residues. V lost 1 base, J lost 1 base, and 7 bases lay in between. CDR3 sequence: CASSQVRSNTEAFF. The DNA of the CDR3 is TGTGCCAGCAGCCAAGTTAGGTCGAACACTGAAGCTTTCTTT.

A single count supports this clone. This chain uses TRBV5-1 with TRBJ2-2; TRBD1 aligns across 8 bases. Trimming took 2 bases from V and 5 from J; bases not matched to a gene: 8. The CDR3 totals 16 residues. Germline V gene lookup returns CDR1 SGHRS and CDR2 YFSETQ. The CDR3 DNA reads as TGCGCCAGCAGCTTACCCAGGGGGCCTGGGACCGGGGAGCTGTTTTTT. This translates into CASSLPRGPGTGELFF. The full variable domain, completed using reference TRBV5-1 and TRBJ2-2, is KAGVTQTPRYLIKTRGQQVTLSCSPISGHRSVSWYQQTPGQGLQFLFEYFSETQRNKGNFPGRFSGRQFSNSRSEMNVSTLELGDSALYLCASSLPRGPGTGELFFGEGSRLTVL.

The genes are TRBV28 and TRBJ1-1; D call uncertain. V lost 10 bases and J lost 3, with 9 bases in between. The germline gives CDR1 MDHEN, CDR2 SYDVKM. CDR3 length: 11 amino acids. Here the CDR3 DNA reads TGTGCCACCTTACAGTACACTGAAGCTTTCTTT. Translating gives CATLQYTEAFF.

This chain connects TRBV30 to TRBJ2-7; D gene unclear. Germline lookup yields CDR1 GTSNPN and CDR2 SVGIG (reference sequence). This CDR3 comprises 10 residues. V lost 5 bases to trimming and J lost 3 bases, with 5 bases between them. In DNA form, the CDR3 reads TGTGCCTGGGGTAACTACGAGCAGTACTTC. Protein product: CAWGNYEQYF.

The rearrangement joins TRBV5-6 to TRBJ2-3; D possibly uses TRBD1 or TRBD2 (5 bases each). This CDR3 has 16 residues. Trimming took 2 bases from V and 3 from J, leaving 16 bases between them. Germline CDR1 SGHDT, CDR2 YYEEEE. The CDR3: CASSFNYRRMTDTQYF. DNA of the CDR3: TGTGCCAGCAGCTTTAATTACAGGAGGATGACAGATACGCAGTATTTT.

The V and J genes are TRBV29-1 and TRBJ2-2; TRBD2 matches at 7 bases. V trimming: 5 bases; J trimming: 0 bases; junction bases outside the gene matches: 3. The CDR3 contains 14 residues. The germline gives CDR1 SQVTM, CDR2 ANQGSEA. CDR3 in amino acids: CSVRLASNTGELFF. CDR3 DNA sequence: TGCAGCGTTCGACTAGCATCGAACACCGGGGAGCTGTTTTTT.

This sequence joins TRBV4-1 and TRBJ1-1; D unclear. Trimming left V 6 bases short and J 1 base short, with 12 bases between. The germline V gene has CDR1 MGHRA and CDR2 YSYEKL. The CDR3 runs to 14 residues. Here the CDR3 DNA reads TGCGCCAGCAGATACCCCGGGAGGAACACTGAAGCTTTCTTT. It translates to CASRYPGRNTEAFF.

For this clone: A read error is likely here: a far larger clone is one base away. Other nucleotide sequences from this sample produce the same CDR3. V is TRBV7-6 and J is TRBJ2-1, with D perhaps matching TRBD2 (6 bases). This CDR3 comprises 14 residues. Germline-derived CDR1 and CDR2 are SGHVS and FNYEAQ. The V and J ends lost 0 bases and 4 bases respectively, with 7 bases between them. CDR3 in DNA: TGTGCCAGCAGCTTAGCGGGAGGTTACAATGAGCAGTTCTTC. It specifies CASSLAGGYNEQFF. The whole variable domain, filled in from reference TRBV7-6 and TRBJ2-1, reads GAGVSQSPRYKVTKRGQDVALRCDPISGHVSLYWYRQALGQGPEFLTYFNYEAQQDKSGLPNDRFSAERPEGSISTLTIQRTEQRDSAMYRCASSLAGGYNEQFFGPGTRLTVL.

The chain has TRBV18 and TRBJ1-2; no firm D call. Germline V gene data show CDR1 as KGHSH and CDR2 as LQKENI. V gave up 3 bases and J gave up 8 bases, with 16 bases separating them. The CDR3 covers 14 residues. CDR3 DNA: TGTGCCAGCTCACCTGGCACCCCCTACGGGGGCTACACCTTC. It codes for CASSPGTPYGGYTF.

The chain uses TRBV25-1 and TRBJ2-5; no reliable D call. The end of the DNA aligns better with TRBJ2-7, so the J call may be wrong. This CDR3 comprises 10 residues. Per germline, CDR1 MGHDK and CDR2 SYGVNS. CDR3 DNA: TGTGCCAGCAGTGACTACGAGCAGTACTTC. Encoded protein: CASSDYEQYF.

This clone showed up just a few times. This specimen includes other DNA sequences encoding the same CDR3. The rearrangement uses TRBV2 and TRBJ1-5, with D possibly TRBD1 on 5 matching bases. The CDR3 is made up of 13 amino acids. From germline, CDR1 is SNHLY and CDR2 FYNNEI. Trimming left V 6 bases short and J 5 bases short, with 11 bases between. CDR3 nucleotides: TGTGCCAGCAGCGAGACAGAGGATCAGCCCCAGCATTTT. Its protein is CASSETEDQPQHF.

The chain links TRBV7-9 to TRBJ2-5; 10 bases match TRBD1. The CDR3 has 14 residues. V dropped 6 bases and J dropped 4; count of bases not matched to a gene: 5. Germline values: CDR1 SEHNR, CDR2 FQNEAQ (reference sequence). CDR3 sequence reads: CASRETGGAETQYF. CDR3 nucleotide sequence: TGTGCCAGCAGGGAGACAGGGGGCGCAGAGACCCAGTACTTC.

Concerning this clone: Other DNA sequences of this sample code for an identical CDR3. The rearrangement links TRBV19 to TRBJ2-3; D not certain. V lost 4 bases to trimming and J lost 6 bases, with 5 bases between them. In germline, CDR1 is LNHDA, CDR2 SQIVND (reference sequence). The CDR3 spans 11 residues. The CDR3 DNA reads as TGTGCCAGTAGTACGCGGGATACGCAGTATTTT. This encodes CASSTRDTQYF.

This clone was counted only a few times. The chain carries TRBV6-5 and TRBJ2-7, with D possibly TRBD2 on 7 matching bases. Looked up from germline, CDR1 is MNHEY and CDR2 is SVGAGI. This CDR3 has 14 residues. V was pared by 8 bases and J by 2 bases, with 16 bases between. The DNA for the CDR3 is TGTGCCAGCTCAAGGAGGGGGGGGACCTACGAGCAGTACTTC. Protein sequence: CASSRRGGTYEQYF.

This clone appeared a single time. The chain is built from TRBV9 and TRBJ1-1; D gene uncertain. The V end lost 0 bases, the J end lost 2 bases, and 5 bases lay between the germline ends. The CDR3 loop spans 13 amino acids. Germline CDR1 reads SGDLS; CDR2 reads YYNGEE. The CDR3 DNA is TGTGCCAGCAGCGTAGTCCCAAACACTGAAGCTTTCTTT. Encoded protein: CASSVVPNTEAFF.

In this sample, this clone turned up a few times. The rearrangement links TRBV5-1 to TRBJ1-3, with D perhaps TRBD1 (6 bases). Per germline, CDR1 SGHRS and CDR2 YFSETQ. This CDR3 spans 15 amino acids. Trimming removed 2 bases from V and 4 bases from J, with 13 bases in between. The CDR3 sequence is CASSFSGALGNTIYF. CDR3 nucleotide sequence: TGCGCCAGCAGCTTTTCAGGGGCGCTGGGAAACACCATATATTTT.

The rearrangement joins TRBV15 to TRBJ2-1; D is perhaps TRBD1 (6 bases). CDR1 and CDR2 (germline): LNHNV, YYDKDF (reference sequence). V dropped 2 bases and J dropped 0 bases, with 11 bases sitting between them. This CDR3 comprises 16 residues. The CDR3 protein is CATSRRDTLSYNEQFF. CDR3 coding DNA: TGTGCCACCAGCAGACGGGACACCCTCTCCTACAATGAGCAGTTCTTC.